Below are 19 T cell receptor beta chains sequenced from a single sample in a study of blood T cell repertoires in COVID-19. Some clones are missing from TCRdb's copy, which holds only in-frame ones; the method was immunoSEQ multiplex PCR. The profile shows roughly 180,000 clones, approximately 80% of them singletons. Sequenced input: PBMCs or T cells enriched from blood (not recorded which). The origin of the receptors is a woman aged 60-75 years who had recovered from COVID-19.

The rearrangement uses TRBV5-5 and TRBJ1-3; the match to TRBD1 covers 8 bases. With 4 bases clipped from V and 3 bases from J, the junction kept 9 bases outside the gene matches. This CDR3 has 16 amino acids. CDR1 and CDR2 from the germline V gene are SGHKS and YYEKEE (reference sequence). CDR3 residues: CASSLSRGPGGNTIYF. CDR3 nucleotides: TGTGCCAGCAGCCTTAGCAGGGGGCCGGGTGGAAACACCATATATTTT.

This rearrangement joins TRBV7-2 to TRBJ2-1, with 15 positions matching TRBD2. The germline V gene encodes CDR1 SGHTA and CDR2 FQGNSA. The CDR3 runs 18 residues. J gave up 6 bases and V 0 bases, and 6 bases lay outside the gene matches. The CDR3 DNA reads TGTGCCAGCAGCTTAGCGCTGGGACTAGCGGGGGGAGCCAATGAGCAGTTCTTC. The encoded protein is CASSLALGLAGGANEQFF.

This chain links TRBV6-5 with TRBJ1-5; 7 bases match TRBD1. Trimming took 4 bases from V and 4 from J; bases not matched to a gene: 4. Per germline, CDR1 MNHEY and CDR2 SVGAGI. The CDR3 is 14 residues long. The CDR3 is CASSWTGPNQPQHF. The CDR3 DNA follows: TGTGCCAGCAGTTGGACAGGCCCTAATCAGCCCCAGCATTTT.

The rearrangement uses TRBV28 and TRBJ2-1; D is ambiguous. CDR1 is MDHEN, CDR2 SYDVKM, per germline. The CDR3 covers 11 residues. The V gene lost 3 bases and the J gene lost 9 bases, with 6 bases spanning the gap. In DNA form, the CDR3 reads TGTGCCAGCAGTTTGCAGCGTGAGCAGTTCTTC. This codes for CASSLQREQFF.

CDR3 coding DNA: TGTGCCAGCAGCTTGGACAGAGTGAACACCGGGGAGCTGTTTTTT. Its protein is CASSLDRVNTGELFF. The chain is built from TRBV6-5 and TRBJ2-2, with D possibly matching TRBD1 (6 bases). V was trimmed by 6 bases and J by 1 base, leaving 12 bases between them. Germline loops: CDR1 MNHEY, CDR2 SVGAGI. This CDR3 contains 15 residues.

This clone was detected only once. J is TRBJ2-1 and V is TRBV3-1 (or the pseudogene TRBV3-2); 7 bases agree with TRBD2. J gave up 0 bases and V 2 bases, and 7 bases lay outside the gene matches. CDR3 length equals 17 residues. In germline, CDR1 is LGHDT, CDR2 YNNKEL (reference sequence). In DNA, the CDR3 is TGTGCCAGCAGCCAATATCTCGGGGGGAGCTCCTACAATGAGCAGTTCTTC. It is translated as CASSQYLGGSSYNEQFF.

V and J are TRBV24-1 and TRBJ2-5; a weak D match, TRBD1 (6 bases). Germline V gene sequence: CDR1 KGHDR, CDR2 SFDVKD. The CDR3 length is 15 residues. Trimming stripped 5 bases from V and 4 bases from J, with 16 bases between. The CDR3 loop reads CATSGATGPGETQYF. DNA for the CDR3: TGTGCCACCAGTGGTGCGACAGGTCCGGGAGAGACCCAGTACTTC.

V and J are TRBV4-1 and TRBJ1-4; D is unresolved. CDR1 is MGHRA and CDR2 is YSYEKL in the germline V gene. The CDR3 is 16 amino acids. The germline V and J ends were trimmed by 3 bases and 5 bases, with 16 bases remaining between them. CDR3 residues: CASSQEGGGYNEKLFF. The CDR3 DNA sequence: TGCGCCAGCAGCCAGGAGGGAGGAGGTTACAATGAAAAACTGTTTTTT.

Only one count was recorded for this clone. The rearrangement joins TRBV28 to TRBJ1-2; TRBD1 might be the D (6 bases). The CDR3 length is 14 residues. In germline, CDR1 is MDHEN, CDR2 SYDVKM. V was cut by 5 bases and J by 7 bases, with 17 bases left in between. The CDR3 spells CASSPILRGAGYTF. CDR3 nucleotides: TGTGCCAGCAGTCCAATTCTCAGGGGCGCTGGCTACACCTTC.

V and J are TRBV5-1 and TRBJ1-3, with 8 bases matching TRBD1. The J segment lost 4 bases and the V segment lost 5 bases, leaving 8 bases of the junction unmatched. CDR1 and CDR2 (germline): SGHRS, YFSETQ. The CDR3 loop spans 15 amino acids. The CDR3 DNA reads as TGCGCCAGCAGTCAGGACAGGGCTAACGGAAACACCATATATTTT. It translates to CASSQDRANGNTIYF.

This chain connects TRBV3-1 (or the pseudogene TRBV3-2) to TRBJ2-5, with TRBD2 identical over 9 bases. The V gene end was trimmed by 5 bases and the J gene end by 5 bases; junction bases not matched to a gene: 9. This CDR3 comprises 15 residues. Germline values: CDR1 LGHDT, CDR2 YNNKEL (reference sequence). The CDR3: CASSGGTSRPETQYF. CDR3 coding DNA: TGTGCCAGCAGCGGGGGGACTAGCCGTCCGGAGACCCAGTACTTC.

The chain employs TRBV5-4 and TRBJ2-7; 7 bases line up with TRBD1. The V gene's germline CDR1 is SGHNT and CDR2 YYREEE (reference sequence). The V gene end was trimmed by 4 bases and the J gene end by 5 bases; junction bases not matched to a gene: 12. This CDR3 contains 15 residues. The CDR3 bases are TGTGCCAGCAGCCCACCGGGACAGAGGTCCCACGAGCAGTACTTC. Its translation is CASSPPGQRSHEQYF.

The rearrangement uses TRBV7-9 and TRBJ2-2; a weak D match, TRBD1 (5 bases). V gave up 4 bases and J gave up 4 bases, with 13 bases separating them. The CDR3 totals 15 residues. CDR1 is SEHNR, CDR2 FQNEAQ, per germline (reference sequence). The CDR3, as DNA: TGTGCCAGCAGCTCAGTGGCAGGGCGCACCGGGGAGCTGTTTTTT. This encodes CASSSVAGRTGELFF.

The rearrangement uses TRBV5-1 and TRBJ2-3; no reliable D call. The germline V gene encodes CDR1 SGHRS and CDR2 YFSETQ. Trimming stripped 0 bases from V and 1 base from J, with 9 bases between. The CDR3 consists of 15 residues. The CDR3 protein is CASSLVFTGTDTQYF. In DNA form, the CDR3 reads TGCGCCAGCAGCTTGGTTTTTACAGGCACAGATACGCAGTATTTT. Full variable domain (remainder filled in from reference TRBV5-1 and TRBJ2-3): KAGVTQTPRYLIKTRGQQVTLSCSPISGHRSVSWYQQTPGQGLQFLFEYFSETQRNKGNFPGRFSGRQFSNSRSEMNVSTLELGDSALYLCASSLVFTGTDTQYFGPGTRLTVL.

A single count supports this clone. This chain links TRBV30 with TRBJ1-3, with D possibly matching TRBD1 (5 bases). Germline V gene lookup returns CDR1 GTSNPN and CDR2 SVGIG (reference sequence). V dropped 7 bases and J dropped 1 base, with 14 bases sitting between them. This CDR3 is 14 amino acids long. CDR3 amino acids: CASGETVSGNTIYF. The CDR3 nucleotides read TGTGCCTCGGGTGAGACAGTATCTGGAAACACCATATATTTT.

This chain links TRBV5-1 with TRBJ1-6, with D possibly matching TRBD1 (6 bases). The CDR3 has 17 amino acids. The germline V gene has CDR1 SGHRS and CDR2 YFSETQ. Trimming removed 2 bases from V and 9 bases from J, with 21 bases in between. The CDR3 nucleotides are TGCGCCAGCAGCTTAAGAGGCGCGGGGGGGCGCGCTTCACCCCTCCACTTT. Protein: CASSLRGAGGRASPLHF.

The chain employs TRBV27 and TRBJ1-2, with TRBD1 as a possible D gene (5 bases). V lost 7 bases and J 8 bases, leaving 17 bases between the germline ends. This CDR3 comprises 13 residues. CDR1 is MNHEY and CDR2 is SMNVEV in the germline V gene (reference sequence). The CDR3 DNA follows: TGTGCCAGCACCTCGGTAGGGGTGGGAGGCTACACCTTC. Amino acids: CASTSVGVGGYTF.

This sequence joins TRBV7-9 and TRBJ1-4, with 8 bases matching TRBD1. Germline-derived CDR1 and CDR2 are SEHNR and FQNEAQ (reference sequence). CDR3 length: 14 residues. V was pared by 3 bases and J by 5 bases, with 2 bases of the junction left unmatched. This chain's CDR3 is CASSLGQANEKLFF. For the CDR3, the DNA is TGTGCCAGCAGCTTGGGACAGGCAAATGAAAAACTGTTTTTT.

This clone has a handful of counts. CDR3 region: CAISTGGRNYGYTF. CDR3 nucleotide sequence: TGTGCCATCAGCACAGGGGGCCGGAACTATGGCTACACCTTC. The rearrangement links TRBV10-3 to TRBJ1-2; TRBD1 matches 9 bases. V shed 6 bases and J 2 bases; nucleotides not matched to a gene: 4. This CDR3 spans 14 amino acids. Germline loops: CDR1 ENHRY, CDR2 SYGVKD.